Shown below are 18 T cell receptor beta chains from a single sample sequenced in a study of T-cell reconstitution after alpha-beta-depleted transplantation in children. Unique molecular identifiers were incorporated during preparation of the TCRbeta library. Each CDR3 protein gets one entry after TCRdb re-called the PCR reads with MiXCR. There are approximately 650,000 distinct CDR3 sequences in the sample; around 13% occur only once, and around 0.79% lies in the top ten. The sample in question was PBMCs, obtained before TCRalphabeta/CD19-depleted stem cell transplant. The receptors come from a girl aged 2-10 years with congenital amegakaryocytic thrombocytopenia, due to receive a stem cell transplant.

The V and J genes are TRBV7-3 and TRBJ2-3; tentative D call: TRBD2 (5 bases). Germline CDR1 is SGHTA and CDR2 is FQGTGA. Trimming took 5 bases from V and 1 from J, leaving 13 bases between them. This CDR3 has 15 amino acids. CDR3 sequence reads: CASSPRTLGTDTQYF. The CDR3 bases are TGTGCCAGCAGCCCCCGGACTCTAGGCACAGATACGCAGTATTTT.

This clonotype was seen a few times. The chain joins TRBV6-5 to TRBJ2-3; TRBD2 matches at 11 bases. The CDR3 consists of 16 residues. From germline, CDR1 is MNHEY and CDR2 SVGAGI. J gave up 5 bases and V 0 bases, and 4 bases lay outside the gene matches. For the CDR3, the DNA is TGTGCCAGCAGTTACTCTTTTGGACTAGCGGGAGATACGCAGTATTTT. Amino acid sequence: CASSYSFGLAGDTQYF.

This clonotype was recorded a few times. This chain uses TRBV20-1 with TRBJ2-5; either TRBD1 or TRBD2 may fit D (6 bases each). Germline-derived CDR1 and CDR2 are DFQATT and SNEGSKA (reference sequence). With 6 bases removed from V and 5 bases from J, the gap between germline ends came to 19 bases. This CDR3 has 14 residues. The CDR3 coding sequence is TGCAGTGCCCCTCGTTCCGGGGGCTCGGAGACCCAGTACTTC. This translates into CSAPRSGGSETQYF.

This clonotype has just a few counts. The chain carries TRBV25-1 and TRBJ1-1, with D hard to call. Looked up from germline, CDR1 is MGHDK and CDR2 is SYGVNS. The CDR3 runs to 13 residues. The germline V and J ends were trimmed by 2 bases and 1 base, with 5 bases remaining between them. The CDR3 spells CASSELGNTEAFF. The CDR3 DNA reads as TGTGCCAGCAGTGAACTGGGGAACACTGAAGCTTTCTTT.

The chain recombines TRBV11-3 with TRBJ2-2, with D perhaps matching TRBD2 (6 bases). Germline CDR1 and CDR2: SGHNT and YENEEA. This CDR3 has 15 amino acids. V lost 5 bases and J 2 bases, leaving 12 bases between the germline ends. As DNA, the CDR3 is TGTGCCAGCAGCCCTTGGGACTCAAACACCGGGGAGCTGTTTTTT. Protein product: CASSPWDSNTGELFF. The full variable domain, in which reference TRBV11-3 and TRBJ2-2 provide the parts outside the CDR3, is EAGVVQSPRYKIIEKKQPVAFWCNPISGHNTLYWYLQNLGQGPELLIRYENEEAVDDSQLPKDRFSAERLKGVDSTLKIQPAELGDSAVYLCASSPWDSNTGELFFGEGSRLTVL.

A few counts support this clonotype. The rearrangement joins TRBV2 to TRBJ1-3, with unresolved D. The CDR3 has 16 residues. Germline CDR1 is SNHLY and CDR2 is FYNNEI. The germline V and J ends were trimmed by 3 bases and 0 bases, with 12 bases remaining between them. CDR3 protein: CASSDQQPRSGNTIYF. The CDR3 bases are TGTGCCAGCAGTGATCAACAGCCCCGCTCTGGAAACACCATATATTTT.

This clonotype has ten or more counts. Compared with germline, one end of the junction differs, possibly owing to a read error. The chain uses TRBV20-1 and TRBJ2-3; 10 bases agree with TRBD2. Looked up from germline, CDR1 is DFQATT and CDR2 is SNEGSKA (reference sequence). CDR3 length equals 17 residues. CDR3: CSARVAGGTLRTDTQYF. The DNA for the CDR3 is TGCAGTGCGAGAGTAGCGGGAGGAACGTTGCGCACAGATACGCAGTATTTT.

This clonotype has at least ten counts. This chain joins TRBV7-6 and TRBJ2-1, with TRBD1 as a possible D gene (6 bases). The CDR3 extends over 14 amino acids. Germline CDR1 SGHVS, CDR2 FNYEAQ. Trimming removed 4 bases at V and 8 bases at J, with 15 bases between. The CDR3 DNA is TGTGCCAGCAGCTCCCCTATACAGGGCTATGAGCAGTTCTTC. Protein product: CASSSPIQGYEQFF.

Only a few counts were recorded for this clonotype. V and J are TRBV28 and TRBJ2-7; TRBD2 aligns across 7 bases. V lost 5 bases, J lost 3 bases, and 10 bases stayed unmatched. Germline loops: CDR1 MDHEN, CDR2 SYDVKM. The length of the CDR3 is 15 residues. The CDR3 DNA is TGTGCCAGCAGTCTCTGGCGGGAGTGGAACTACGAGCAGTACTTC. Its protein product is CASSLWREWNYEQYF.

In this sample, this clonotype turned up a few times. This chain uses TRBV7-2 with TRBJ2-7, with TRBD1 matching 7 bases. The CDR3 loop spans 14 amino acids. Germline CDR1 reads SGHTA; CDR2 reads FQGNSA. V trimming: 5 bases; J trimming: 2 bases; junction bases outside the gene matches: 6. The CDR3 reads CASSRVDRTYEQYF. The CDR3 bases are TGTGCCAGCAGCAGAGTGGACAGGACCTACGAGCAGTACTTC.

The chain carries TRBV3-1 and TRBJ2-5; 7 bases line up with TRBD2. The junction had 11 bases not matched to a gene; V was cut back by 6 bases and J by 4 bases. CDR3 size: 15 residues. Per germline, CDR1 LGHDT and CDR2 YNNKEL (reference sequence). The CDR3 DNA reads TGTGCCAGCAGTCTACTCCGGGGAGGGAGAGAGACCCAGTACTTC. The encoded protein is CASSLLRGGRETQYF.

In this sample, this clonotype turned up a few times. J is TRBJ2-7 and V is TRBV30; 7 nucleotides agree with TRBD1. The germline V gene encodes CDR1 GTSNPN and CDR2 SVGIG (reference sequence). The trim removed 2 bases at V and 0 bases at J, leaving 7 bases unmatched. The CDR3 totals 15 residues. CDR3 DNA sequence: TGTGCCTGGAGTTCCGGGACAGATAGCTCCTACGAGCAGTACTTC. Encoded protein: CAWSSGTDSSYEQYF.

This clonotype appeared many times. V gene TRBV25-1 combines with J gene TRBJ2-1, with no clear D. Germline CDR1 and CDR2: MGHDK and SYGVNS. The CDR3 length is 13 residues. V shed 2 bases and J shed 8 bases, with 10 bases lying between them. CDR3 sequence (DNA): TGTGCCAGCAGTGAAACACTACTGGATGAGCAGTTCTTC. Its protein product is CASSETLLDEQFF.

This clonotype was recorded at least ten times. The chain carries TRBV29-1 and TRBJ2-1; 8 bases map to TRBD1. V shed 6 bases, J shed 10 bases, and the junction held 5 bases outside the gene matches. The V gene's germline CDR1 is SQVTM and CDR2 ANQGSEA. This CDR3 comprises 11 residues. CDR3 region: CSVNRGVEQFF. The CDR3 coding sequence is TGCAGCGTAAACAGGGGGGTCGAGCAGTTCTTC.

This clonotype showed up many times. A read error may account for a junction end that differs from germline. CDR3 region: CSATESGGAYNEQFF. CDR3 nucleotides: TGCAGCGCTACGGAATCGGGAGGGGCCTACAATGAGCAGTTCTTC. The chain carries TRBV20-1 and TRBJ2-1; 8 bases fit TRBD2. The germline V gene has CDR1 DFQATT and CDR2 SNEGSKA (reference sequence). The CDR3 runs to 15 residues.

At least ten counts were recorded for this clonotype. The V gene is TRBV5-1, the J gene TRBJ2-1; weak D call: TRBD1 (6 bases). With 0 bases removed from V and 7 bases from J, the gap between germline ends came to 14 bases. The CDR3 has 15 residues. Germline loops: CDR1 SGHRS, CDR2 YFSETQ. This CDR3 is CASSLVSSRGNEQFF. CDR3 DNA sequence: TGCGCCAGCAGCTTGGTCTCCTCAAGGGGGAATGAGCAGTTCTTC.

This clonotype was recorded at least ten times. CDR3 in amino acids: CASRVSNTEAFF. The CDR3 DNA reads TGTGCCAGCAGAGTGTCCAACACTGAAGCTTTCTTT. V is TRBV7-9 and J is TRBJ1-1, with D unclear. This CDR3 spans 12 amino acids. The V and J ends lost 6 bases and 2 bases respectively, with 7 bases between them. Germline CDR1 and CDR2: SEHNR and FQNEAQ (reference sequence).

This clonotype was detected ten times or more. As DNA, the CDR3 is TGTGCCAGCAGTTTACTAGCGGAGAGCAATGAGCAGTTCTTC. It translates to CASSLLAESNEQFF. This chain links TRBV12-3 or TRBV12-4 with TRBJ2-1; 7 nucleotides agree with TRBD2. Losses at the gene ends were 2 bases for V and 6 bases for J; bases not matched to a gene: 4. This CDR3 comprises 14 residues.